This T cell receptor beta chain appears in the sequencing data of a study of shared clonotypes between healthy human individuals. The study enrolled healthy HIV-negative adults without recent acute infections or vaccinations as donors. The V gene end was trimmed by 5 bases and the J gene end by 5 bases; junction bases not matched to a gene: 2. The CDR3 has 14 amino acids. Germline V gives CDR1 SGHVS, CDR2 FQNEAQ. Some clones are missing from TCRdb's copy, which holds only in-frame ones; the method was immunoSEQ multiplex PCR. Among about 380,000 clones listed, 90% to 97% were seen once. Sequenced input: memory CD8+ T cells sorted from blood. This sample's subset: CD45RO+ cells pooled with CCR7-negative TemRA cells. V and J are TRBV7-8 and TRBJ2-1; 11 nucleotides agree with TRBD2. The TCR sequence derives from a man aged 25 to 40 in good health. CDR3 nucleotides: TGTGCCAGCAGCCCGGGACTAGCGGACAATGAGCAGTTCTTC. It translates to CASSPGLADNEQFF.